The 2 T cell receptor beta chains listed next were all sequenced from one sample in a study of OX40 agonist ivuxolimab in advanced cancers. Profiled with immunoSEQ multiplex PCR; TCRdb holds only in-frame clones, not every one. The repertoire consists of 95,000 to 100,000 clones, with 84% occurring once and the leading ten covering 5.8%. The specimen comprised CD4+ or CD8+ T cells sorted from blood, sampled in a trial of the OX40 agonist ivuxolimab. The receptors shown here come from an adult with an advanced solid tumor such as melanoma, head and neck, liver or kidney cancer.

This chain connects TRBV6-5 to TRBJ2-7; 7 bases are a match to TRBD1. The CDR3 is 15 residues long. Germline values: CDR1 MNHEY, CDR2 SVGAGI. Losses at the gene ends were 0 bases for V and 2 bases for J; bases not matched to a gene: 4. In DNA, the CDR3 is TGTGCCAGCAGTTACTCTTACAGGGGTCCCTACGAGCAGTACTTC. Translating it yields CASSYSYRGPYEQYF.

In its sample, this clone was seen a few times. This chain joins TRBV30 and TRBJ1-6; possibly TRBD1 for D (5 bases). Between the trimmed V and J ends, which lost 3 bases and 7 bases, there was a span of 16 bases. Germline CDR1 reads GTSNPN; CDR2 reads SVGIG (reference sequence). The CDR3 sequence is 15 residues long. CDR3 sequence (DNA): TGTGCCTGGAGCCCGGCTGCAAGGGGCAATTCACCCCTCCACTTT. Protein product: CAWSPAARGNSPLHF.